The entry below describes one T cell receptor beta chain. These data originate in a study of blood T cells in healthy people across ages. The use of a sample-barcoded 5' primer and a J-beta primer mix characterized a second PCR of roughly 6 to 12 cycles. A single record per CDR3 protein comes from TCRdb applying MiXCR to the 5' RACE reads. The sample has hundreds of thousands of distinct CDR3 sequences, around 24% seen once. Researchers isolated at least 6 million PBMCs per sample. Germline lookup yields CDR1 SGHTS and CDR2 YDEGEE. The CDR3 covers 13 residues. Another study also made use of these data, one on T cells of mothers and their children. According to that study: There was no detection of any persistent microchimeric T cell clones.

The TCR sequence derives from a boy between 10 and 17 years old in good health. The sequenced sample was blood. This chain joins TRBV5-8 and TRBJ2-5, with 7 bases matching TRBD2. The J call may be in error: the DNA end matches TRBJ2-7 better. In nucleotides, the CDR3 is TGTGCCAGCAGCTCCCGGGAGGCCTACGAGCAGTACTTC. Translating gives CASSSREAYEQYF.